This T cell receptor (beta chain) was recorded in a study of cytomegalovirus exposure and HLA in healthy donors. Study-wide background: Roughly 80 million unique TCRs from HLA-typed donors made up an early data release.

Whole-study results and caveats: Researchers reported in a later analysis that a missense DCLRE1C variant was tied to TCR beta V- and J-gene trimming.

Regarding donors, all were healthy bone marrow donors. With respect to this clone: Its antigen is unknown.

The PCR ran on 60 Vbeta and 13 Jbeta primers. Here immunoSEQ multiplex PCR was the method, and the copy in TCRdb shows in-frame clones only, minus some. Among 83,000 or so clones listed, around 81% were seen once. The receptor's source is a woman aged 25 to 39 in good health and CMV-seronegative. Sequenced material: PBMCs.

The CDR3 loop is CASQLRDRVNYGYTF. In DNA, the CDR3 is TGTGCCAGCCAACTGAGGGACAGGGTGAACTATGGCTACACCTTC. The rearrangement joins TRBV28 to TRBJ1-2, with 9 bases that match TRBD1. The CDR3 loop spans 15 amino acids. Per germline, CDR1 MDHEN and CDR2 SYDVKM. Trimming at V came to 8 bases and at J to 2 bases, leaving 9 bases not matched to a gene.